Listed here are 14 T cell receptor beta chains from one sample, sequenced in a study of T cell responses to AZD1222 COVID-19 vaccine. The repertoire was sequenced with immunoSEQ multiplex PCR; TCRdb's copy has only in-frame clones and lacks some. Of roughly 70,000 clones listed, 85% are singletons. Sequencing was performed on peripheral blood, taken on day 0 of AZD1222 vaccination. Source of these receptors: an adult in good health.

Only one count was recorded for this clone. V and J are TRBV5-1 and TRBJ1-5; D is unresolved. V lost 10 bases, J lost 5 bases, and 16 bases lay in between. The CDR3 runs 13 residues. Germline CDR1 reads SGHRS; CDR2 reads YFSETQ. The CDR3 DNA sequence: TGCGCCTCCAGACAAGGAATGGATCAGCCCCAGCATTTT. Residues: CASRQGMDQPQHF.

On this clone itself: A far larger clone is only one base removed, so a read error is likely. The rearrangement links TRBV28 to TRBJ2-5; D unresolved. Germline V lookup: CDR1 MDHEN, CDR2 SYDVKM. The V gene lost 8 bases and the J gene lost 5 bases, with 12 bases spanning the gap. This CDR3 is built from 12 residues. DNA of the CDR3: TGTGCCAGCTGTCTTGGGCGGGAGACCCAGTACTTC. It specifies CASCLGRETQYF. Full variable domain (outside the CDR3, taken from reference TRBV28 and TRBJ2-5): DVKVTQSSRYLVKRTGEKVFLECVQDMDHENMFWYRQDPGLGLRLIYFSYDVKMKEKGDIPEGYSVSREKKERFSLILESASTNQTSMYLCASCLGRETQYFGPGTRLLVL.

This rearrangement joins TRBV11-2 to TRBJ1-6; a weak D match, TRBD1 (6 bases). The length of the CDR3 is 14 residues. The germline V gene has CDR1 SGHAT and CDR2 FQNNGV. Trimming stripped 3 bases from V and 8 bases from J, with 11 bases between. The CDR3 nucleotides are TGTGCCAGCAGCTTTTTCCAGGGGTATTCACCCCTCCACTTT. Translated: CASSFFQGYSPLHF.

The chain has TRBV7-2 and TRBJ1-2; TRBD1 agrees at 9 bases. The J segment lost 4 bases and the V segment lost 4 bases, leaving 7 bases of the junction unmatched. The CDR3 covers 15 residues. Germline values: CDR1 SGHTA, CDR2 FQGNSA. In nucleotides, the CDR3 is TGTGCCAGCAGCTCCCCGGGACAGGGTTTCTATGGCTACACCTTC. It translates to CASSSPGQGFYGYTF.

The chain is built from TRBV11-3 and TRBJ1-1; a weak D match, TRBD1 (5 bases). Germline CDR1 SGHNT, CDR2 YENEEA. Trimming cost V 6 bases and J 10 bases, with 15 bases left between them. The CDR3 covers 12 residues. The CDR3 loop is CASSLGPLGAFF. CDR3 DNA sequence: TGTGCCAGCAGTCTGGGGCCCTTAGGAGCTTTCTTT.

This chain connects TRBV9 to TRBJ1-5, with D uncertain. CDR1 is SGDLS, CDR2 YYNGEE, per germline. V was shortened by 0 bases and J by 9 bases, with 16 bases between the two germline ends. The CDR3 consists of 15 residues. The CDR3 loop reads CASSVDGQEGRPQHF. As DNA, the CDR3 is TGTGCCAGCAGCGTAGACGGTCAGGAGGGAAGGCCCCAGCATTTT.

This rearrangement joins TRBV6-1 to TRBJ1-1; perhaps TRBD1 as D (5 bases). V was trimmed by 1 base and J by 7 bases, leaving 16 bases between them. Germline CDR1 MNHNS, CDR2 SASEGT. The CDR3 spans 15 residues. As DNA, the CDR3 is TGTGCCAGCAGTGAAGGGATTCCGGGGGAGCGTGAAGCTTTCTTT. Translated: CASSEGIPGEREAFF.

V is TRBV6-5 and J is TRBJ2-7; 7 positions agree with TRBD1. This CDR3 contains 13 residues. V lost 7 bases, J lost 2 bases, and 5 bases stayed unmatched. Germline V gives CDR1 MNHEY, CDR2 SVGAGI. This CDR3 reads CASTRDRAYEQYF. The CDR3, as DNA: TGTGCCAGCACCCGGGACAGAGCCTACGAGCAGTACTTC.

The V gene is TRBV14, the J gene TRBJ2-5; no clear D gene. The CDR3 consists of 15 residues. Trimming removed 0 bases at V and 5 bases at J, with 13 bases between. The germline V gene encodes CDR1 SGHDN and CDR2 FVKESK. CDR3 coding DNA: TGTGCCAGCAGCCAAGAAGGAAGGGCCGGCGAGACCCAGTACTTC. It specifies CASSQEGRAGETQYF.

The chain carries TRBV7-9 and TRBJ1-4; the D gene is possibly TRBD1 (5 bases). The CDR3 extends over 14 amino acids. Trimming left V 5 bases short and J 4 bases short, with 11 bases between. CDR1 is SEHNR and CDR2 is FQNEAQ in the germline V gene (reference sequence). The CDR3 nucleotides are TGTGCCAGCAGCCGGGACGGGGGTAATGAAAAACTGTTTTTT. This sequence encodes CASSRDGGNEKLFF.

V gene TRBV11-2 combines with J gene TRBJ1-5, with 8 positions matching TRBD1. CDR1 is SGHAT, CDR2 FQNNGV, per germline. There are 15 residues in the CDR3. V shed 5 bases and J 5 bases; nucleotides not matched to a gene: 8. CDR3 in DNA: TGTGCCAGCAGCACGGGGACAGGCCTTCATCAGCCCCAGCATTTT. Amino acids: CASSTGTGLHQPQHF.

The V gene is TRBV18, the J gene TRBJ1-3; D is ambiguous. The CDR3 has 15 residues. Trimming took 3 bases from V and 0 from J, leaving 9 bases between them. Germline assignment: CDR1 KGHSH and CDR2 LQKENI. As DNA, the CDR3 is TGTGCCAGCTCACCCGACATAAGCTCTGGAAACACCATATATTTT. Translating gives CASSPDISSGNTIYF.

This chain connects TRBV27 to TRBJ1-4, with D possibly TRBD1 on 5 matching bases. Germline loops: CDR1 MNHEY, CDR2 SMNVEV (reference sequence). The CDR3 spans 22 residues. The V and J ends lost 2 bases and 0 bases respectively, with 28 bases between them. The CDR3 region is CASSLETPLRWYRYATNEKLFF. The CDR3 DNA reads TGTGCCAGCAGTTTAGAAACCCCCCTCAGGTGGTACAGGTACGCAACTAATGAAAAACTGTTTTTT.

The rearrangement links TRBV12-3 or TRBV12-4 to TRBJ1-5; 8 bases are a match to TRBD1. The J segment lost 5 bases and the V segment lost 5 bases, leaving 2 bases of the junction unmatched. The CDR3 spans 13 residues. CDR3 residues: CASSPGGDQPQHF. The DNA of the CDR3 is TGTGCCAGCAGTCCAGGGGGCGATCAGCCCCAGCATTTT.